The source of this T cell receptor beta chain is a study of naive and memory T cell subsets. General study points: Gini index rose across naive, CM, EM and EMRA in CD4 and CD8.

This clonotype was seen a few times. Its specificity is unknown. Per the germline V gene, CDR1 is LGHDT and CDR2 is YNNKEL (reference sequence). The CDR3 extends over 15 amino acids. V gave up 6 bases and J gave up 0 bases, with 9 bases separating them. Two oligonucleotides, mixed equimolar, formed the beta constant-region primer covering TRBC1 and TRBC2. The ligated cDNA underwent four PCR rounds using SP2 and nested alpha and beta constant-region primers. TCRdb itself ran the UMI-ligation and nested PCR reads through MiXCR, one entry per CDR3 protein. This table holds around 110,000 distinct CDR3 sequences, just over 35% found once.

Specimen: central memory CD4+ T cells from blood. This chain joins TRBV3-1 and TRBJ2-6, with D unresolved. This TCR came from a human donor in good health. The CDR3 spells CASRALGSGANVLTF. The CDR3 DNA reads as TGTGCCAGCAGGGCGTTAGGCTCTGGGGCCAACGTCCTGACTTTC.